A selection of T cell receptor beta chains follows, all from one sample in a study of beta chain features in type 1 diabetes. Sequenced by immunoSEQ multiplex PCR; TCRdb stores in-frame clones only, minus some. The data contain around 600,000 clones, around 11% of them singletons. Material: naive CD4+ T cells from blood. The origin of the receptors is a man aged 25 to 40 with type 1 diabetes. Each CDR3 is given with its conserved first and last residue. The D gene is left open where the match is weak. A row's size may be missing; if present it is once, few, many or a size class.

J,size,D,V,DNA,CDR3
TRBJ1-5,few,.,TRBV9,TGTGCCAGCAGCGTACTCGATGGGCAGCCCCAGCATTTT,CASSVLDGQPQHF
TRBJ2-1,.,TRBD2,TRBV19,TGTGCCAGTAGTTCGTGGACTAGCGGGGTGCTCAGTGAGCAGTTCTTC,CASSSWTSGVLSEQFF
TRBJ1-3,few,.,TRBV5-6,TGTGCCAGCACCCCGGCGGGGGGCAGAAACACCATATATTTT,CASTPAGGRNTIYF
TRBJ1-4,.,TRBD1,TRBV30,TGTGCCTGGAGTGGCAAGGGACAGGGGGCGCGGTATGGAAAACTGTTTTTT,CAWSGKGQGARYGKLFF
TRBJ2-7,few,TRBD2,TRBV5-4,TGTGCCAGCAGCCTAGCGGGGGTCTCCTACGAGCAGTACTTC,CASSLAGVSYEQYF
TRBJ1-6,.,.,TRBV4-3,TGCGCCAGCAGCCAACAGGGGACCGCTTCACCCCTCCACTTT,CASSQQGTASPLHF
TRBJ2-3,.,TRBD2,TRBV5-4,TGTGCCAGCAGCTTGGTACTAGCGGGGGGCACAGATACGCAGTATTTT,CASSLVLAGGTDTQYF
TRBJ1-1,few,.,TRBV29-1,TGCAGCGCCGGAAGACAGATTGAGAACACTGAAGCTTTCTTT,CSAGRQIENTEAFF
TRBJ2-2,.,TRBD1,TRBV29-1,TGCAGCGTTAAACCGGGACAGGGTTCCACCGGGGAGCTGTTTTTT,CSVKPGQGSTGELFF
TRBJ2-1,.,.,TRBV10-3,TGTGCCATCAGTGAGACGGGACTTGCCTACAATGAGCAGTTCTTC,CAISETGLAYNEQFF
TRBJ1-6,.,.,TRBV21-1,TGTGCCAGCAGCAGAGGGCCGACAAGGCACAATTCACCCCTCCACTTT,CASSRGPTRHNSPLHF
TRBJ1-4,.,.,TRBV6-5,TGTGCCAGCAGTTCGGACAGAACTAATGAAAAACTGTTTTTT,CASSSDRTNEKLFF
TRBJ2-3,few,TRBD2,TRBV6-5,TGTGCCAGCAGTTATACTAGCGGGGTACCAGATACGCAGTATTTT,CASSYTSGVPDTQYF
TRBJ1-5,few,TRBD1,TRBV18,TGTGCCAGCTCACCGGGACAGATCAATCAGCCCCAGCATTTT,CASSPGQINQPQHF
TRBJ2-3,.,.,TRBV9,TGTGCCAGTTCCGGGGCGGTTAGCACAGATACGCAGTATTTT,CASSGAVSTDTQYF
TRBJ2-7,.,TRBD1,TRBV18,TGTGCCAGCTCACCGGGACAGGGGTCCTACGAGCAGTACTTC,CASSPGQGSYEQYF
TRBJ1-4,few,.,TRBV6-5,TGTGCCAGCAGTATGGGGCGCGCCTTAGAAAAACTGTTTTTT,CASSMGRALEKLFF
TRBJ1-2,.,.,TRBV27,TGTGCCAGCAGTAAACTGCCGGCCGCAGGGGGCTACACCTTC,CASSKLPAAGGYTF
TRBJ1-4,.,.,TRBV29-1,TGCAGCGTAGACCTAGGGCGCAATGAAAAACTGTTTTTT,CSVDLGRNEKLFF
TRBJ1-2,few,.,TRBV19,TGTGCCAGTAATCCCCCGGACCGCGAAGGCTACACCTTC,CASNPPDREGYTF
TRBJ2-3,few,.,TRBV29-1,TGCAGCGGTGAGGGGGGGGCCACAGATACGCAGTATTTT,CSGEGGATDTQYF
TRBJ2-7,.,.,TRBV7-9,TGTGCCAGCAGCCGTGTTGGGACACCGCACTACGAGCAGTACTTC,CASSRVGTPHYEQYF
TRBJ2-2,.,.,TRBV20-1,TGCAGTGCGCAGAACACCGGGGAGCTGTTTTTT,CSAQNTGELFF
TRBJ1-5,.,.,TRBV7-2,TGTGCCAGCAGCCTACGGGTGGGGGATCAGCCCCAGCATTTT,CASSLRVGDQPQHF
TRBJ2-5,few,.,TRBV25-1,TGTGCCAGCATTCCGGGTGACAGTACCATCCAAGAGACCCAGTACTTC,CASIPGDSTIQETQYF
TRBJ2-1,few,.,TRBV5-1,TGCGCCAGCAGCGCCGGGGCCCCGGCCTGGGAGCAGTTCTTC,CASSAGAPAWEQFF
TRBJ2-2,.,TRBD1,TRBV2,TGTGCCAGCAGCGACGGGACAGCGAACACCGGGGAGCTGTTTTTT,CASSDGTANTGELFF
TRBJ2-5,.,.,TRBV7-8,TGTGCCAGCAGCTTAAATGGGGGCAGGGGACAAGAGACCCAGTACTTC,CASSLNGGRGQETQYF
TRBJ2-1,few,.,TRBV6-5,TGTGCCAGCAGTAGGCACAATGAGCAGTTCTTC,CASSRHNEQFF
TRBJ2-3,few,TRBD2,TRBV29-1,TGCAGCGTTGGTGTAGCGGGGAGGGAAGATACGCAGTATTTT,CSVGVAGREDTQYF
TRBJ1-1,.,.,TRBV7-9,TGTGCCAGCAGCTTAGCAGGGCCCAACACTGAAGCTTTCTTT,CASSLAGPNTEAFF
TRBJ1-6,few,.,TRBV20-1,TGCAGTGCTAGTTTTGTGTCACCCCTCCACTTT,CSASFVSPLHF
TRBJ2-1,few,TRBD1,TRBV9,TGTGCCAGCAGCGCCCTCGGGACAGATGAGCAGTTCTTC,CASSALGTDEQFF
TRBJ2-3,.,TRBD2,TRBV7-2,TGTGCCAGCAGCCCGCGACTAGCGGGGGATACGCAGTATTTT,CASSPRLAGDTQYF
TRBJ2-7,few,.,TRBV29-1,TGCAGCGTTGGTGATGGGGGACTGGGAACCTACGAGCAGTACTTC,CSVGDGGLGTYEQYF
TRBJ1-2,few,.,TRBV7-8,TGTGCCAGCAGCCCCCTTCTACCCTCGGAGGGCTACACCTTC,CASSPLLPSEGYTF
TRBJ2-5,.,TRBD2,TRBV7-2,TGTGCCAGCAGCCTGACTAGCGGGGGAGAGACCCAGTACTTC,CASSLTSGGETQYF
TRBJ1-1,.,.,TRBV6-1,TGTGCCAGCAGTGAAGCGGGAGTGGGGTCTGAAGCTTTCTTT,CASSEAGVGSEAFF
TRBJ2-7,.,.,TRBV7-9,TGTGCCAGCAGCTTAGGTAACGAGCAGTACTTC,CASSLGNEQYF
TRBJ2-6,.,TRBD1,TRBV28,TGTGCCAGCAGTCCCGAACACAGGGGACAGGCCGTCCTGACTTTC,CASSPEHRGQAVLTF
TRBJ2-5,few,.,TRBV7-3,TGTGCCAGCAGCTTAAGATGGGGGGCGCAAGAGACCCAGTACTTC,CASSLRWGAQETQYF
TRBJ1-1,few,.,TRBV29-1,TGCAGCGTTGTCGCCAGCCAGAACACTGAAGCTTTCTTT,CSVVASQNTEAFF
TRBJ2-2,few,.,TRBV7-9,TGTGCCAGCACCTTCATCGACGAGCTGTTTTTT,CASTFIDELFF
TRBJ1-2,.,TRBD1,TRBV30,TGTGCCTGGACGCGGGGGACAGGGAACTATGGCTACACCTTC,CAWTRGTGNYGYTF
TRBJ2-1,.,.,TRBV6-6,TGTGCCAGCAGTTACTCGGGTCGATACAATGAGCAGTTCTTC,CASSYSGRYNEQFF
TRBJ2-3,.,.,TRBV4-3,TGCGCCAGCAGCCAAGATTACAGGGCGATCACAGATACGCAGTATTTT,CASSQDYRAITDTQYF
TRBJ1-1,.,.,TRBV2,TGTGCCAGCAGTGCATTAGGGATGGGGACTGAAGCTTTCTTT,CASSALGMGTEAFF
TRBJ2-6,.,.,TRBV4-3,TGCGCCAGCAGCCAATCACTGCCGGGGGCCAACGTCCTGACTTTC,CASSQSLPGANVLTF
TRBJ2-1,.,.,TRBV2,TGTGCCGGGACACCTTACAATGAGCAGTTCTTC,CAGTPYNEQFF
TRBJ2-6,.,.,TRBV11-3,TGTGCCAGCAGCTTAGGGGAAGCTGGGGCCAACGTCCTGACTTTC,CASSLGEAGANVLTF
TRBJ2-1,.,TRBD2,TRBV7-6,TGTGCCAGCAGCTTACTCGAGCGGGGTGGGCTGGATTCTGGCAATGAGCAGTTCTTC,CASSLLERGGLDSGNEQFF
TRBJ2-1,few,.,TRBV25-1,TGTGCCAGCAGTGAATCGATGGGACAGCAGTTCTTC,CASSESMGQQFF
TRBJ2-3,.,.,TRBV9,TGTGCCAGCAGCAAGGGCAGCACAGATACGCAGTATTTT,CASSKGSTDTQYF
TRBJ2-1,.,.,TRBV7-2,TGTGCCAGCAGCTCGACAACCTCCTACAATGAGCAGTTCTTC,CASSSTTSYNEQFF